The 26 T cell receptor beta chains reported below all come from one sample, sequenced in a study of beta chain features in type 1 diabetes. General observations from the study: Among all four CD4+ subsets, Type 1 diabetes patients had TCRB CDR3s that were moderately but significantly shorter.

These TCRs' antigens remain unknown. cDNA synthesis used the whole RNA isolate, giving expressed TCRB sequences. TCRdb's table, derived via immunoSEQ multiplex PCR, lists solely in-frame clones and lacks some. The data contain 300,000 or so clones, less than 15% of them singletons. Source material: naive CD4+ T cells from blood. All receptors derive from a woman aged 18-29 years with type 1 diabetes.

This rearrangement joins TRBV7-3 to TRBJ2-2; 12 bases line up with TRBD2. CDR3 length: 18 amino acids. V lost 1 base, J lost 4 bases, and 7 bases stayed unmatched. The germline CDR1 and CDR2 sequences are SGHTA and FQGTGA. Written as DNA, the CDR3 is TGTGCCAGCAGCTTAATGAGACTAGCGGGAGCAAGCACCGGGGAGCTGTTTTTT. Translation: CASSLMRLAGASTGELFF.

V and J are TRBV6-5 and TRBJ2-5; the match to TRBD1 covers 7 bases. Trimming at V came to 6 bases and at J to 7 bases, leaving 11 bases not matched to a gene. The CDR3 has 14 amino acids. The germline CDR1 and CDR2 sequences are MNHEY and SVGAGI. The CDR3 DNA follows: TGTGCCAGCAGCCGGGACAGCCCTTGGGGGACCCAGTACTTC. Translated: CASSRDSPWGTQYF.

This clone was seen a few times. CDR3: CASSRSGRGGDTQYF. The CDR3 DNA follows: TGTGCCAGCAGCCGCAGCGGGAGGGGTGGAGATACGCAGTATTTT. This chain uses TRBV7-2 with TRBJ2-3, with 10 bases lining up with TRBD2. Germline values: CDR1 SGHTA, CDR2 FQGNSA. This CDR3 region has 15 residues. J was trimmed by 5 bases and V by 5 bases; bases with no gene match: 7.

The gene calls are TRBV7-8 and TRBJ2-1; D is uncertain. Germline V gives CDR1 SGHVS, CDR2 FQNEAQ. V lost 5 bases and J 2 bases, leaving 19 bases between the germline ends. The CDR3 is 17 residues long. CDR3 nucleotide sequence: TGTGCCAGCAGCCCCGAGATCGCGGTCCTTACCTACAATGAGCAGTTCTTC. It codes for CASSPEIAVLTYNEQFF.

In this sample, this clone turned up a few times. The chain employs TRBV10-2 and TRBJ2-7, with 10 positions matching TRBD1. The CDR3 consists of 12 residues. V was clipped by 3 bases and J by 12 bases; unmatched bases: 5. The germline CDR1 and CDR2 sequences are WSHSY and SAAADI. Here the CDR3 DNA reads TGCGCCAGCAGTGACCCGGACAGGGGGACGTACTTC. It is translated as CASSDPDRGTYF.

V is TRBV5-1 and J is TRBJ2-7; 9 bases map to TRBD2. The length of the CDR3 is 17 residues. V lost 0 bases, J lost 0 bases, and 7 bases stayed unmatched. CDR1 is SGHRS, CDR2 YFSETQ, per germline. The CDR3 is CASSLALLSGSSYEQYF. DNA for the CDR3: TGCGCCAGCAGCTTGGCTCTCCTTAGCGGGAGCTCCTACGAGCAGTACTTC. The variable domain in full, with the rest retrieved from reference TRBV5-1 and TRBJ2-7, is KAGVTQTPRYLIKTRGQQVTLSCSPISGHRSVSWYQQTPGQGLQFLFEYFSETQRNKGNFPGRFSGRQFSNSRSEMNVSTLELGDSALYLCASSLALLSGSSYEQYFGPGTRLTVT.

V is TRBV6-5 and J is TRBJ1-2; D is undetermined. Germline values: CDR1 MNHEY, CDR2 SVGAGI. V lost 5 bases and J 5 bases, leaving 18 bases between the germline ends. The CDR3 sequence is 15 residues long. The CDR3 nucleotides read TGTGCCAGCAGTCTCGCTTCGGCGGGATCGTATGGCTACACCTTC. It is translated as CASSLASAGSYGYTF.

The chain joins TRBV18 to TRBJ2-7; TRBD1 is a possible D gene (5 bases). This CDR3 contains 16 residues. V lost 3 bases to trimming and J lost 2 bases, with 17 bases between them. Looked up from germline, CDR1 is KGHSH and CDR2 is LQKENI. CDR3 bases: TGTGCCAGCTCACCTAATTTCCAGGGCGCAACCTACGAGCAGTACGTC. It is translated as CASSPNFQGATYEQYV.

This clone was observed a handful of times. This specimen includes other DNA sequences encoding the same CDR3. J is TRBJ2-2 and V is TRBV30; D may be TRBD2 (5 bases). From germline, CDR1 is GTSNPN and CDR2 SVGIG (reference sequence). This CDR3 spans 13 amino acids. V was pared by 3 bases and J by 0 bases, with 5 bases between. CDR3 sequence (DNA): TGTGCCTGGAGCGGGGCGAACACCGGGGAGCTGTTTTTT. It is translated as CAWSGANTGELFF.

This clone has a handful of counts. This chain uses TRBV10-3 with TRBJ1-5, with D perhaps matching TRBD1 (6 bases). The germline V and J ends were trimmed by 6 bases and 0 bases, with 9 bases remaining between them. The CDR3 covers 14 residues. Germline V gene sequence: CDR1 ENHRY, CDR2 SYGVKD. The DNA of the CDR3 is TGTGCCATCAGGGGGGACAATAGCAATCAGCCCCAGCATTTT. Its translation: CAIRGDNSNQPQHF.

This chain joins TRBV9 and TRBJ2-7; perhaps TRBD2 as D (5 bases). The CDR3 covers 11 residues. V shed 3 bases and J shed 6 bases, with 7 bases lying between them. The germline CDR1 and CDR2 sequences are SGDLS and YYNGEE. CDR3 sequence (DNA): TGTGCCAGCAGCGCTGGACTCGAGCAGTACTTC. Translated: CASSAGLEQYF.

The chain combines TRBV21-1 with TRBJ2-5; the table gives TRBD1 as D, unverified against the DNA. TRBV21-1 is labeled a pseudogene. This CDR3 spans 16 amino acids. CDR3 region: CASSHHTETQGETQYF. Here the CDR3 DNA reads TGTGCCAGCAGTCATCACACCGAAACGCAGGGGGAGACCCAGTACTTC.

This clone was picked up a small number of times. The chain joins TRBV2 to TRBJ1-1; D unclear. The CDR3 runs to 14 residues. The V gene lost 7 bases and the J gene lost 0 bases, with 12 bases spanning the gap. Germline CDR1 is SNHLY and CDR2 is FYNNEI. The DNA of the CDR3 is TGTGCCAGCATTTGGGCCGTCCTGAACACTGAAGCTTTCTTT. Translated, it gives CASIWAVLNTEAFF.

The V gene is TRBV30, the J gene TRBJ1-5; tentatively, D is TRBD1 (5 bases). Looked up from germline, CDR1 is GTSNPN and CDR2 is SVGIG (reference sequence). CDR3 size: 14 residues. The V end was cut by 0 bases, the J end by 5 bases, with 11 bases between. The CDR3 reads CAWSVRTSHQPQHF. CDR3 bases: TGTGCCTGGAGTGTACGGACATCTCATCAGCCCCAGCATTTT. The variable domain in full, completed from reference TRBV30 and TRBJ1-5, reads SQTIHQWPATLVQPVGSPLSLECTVEGTSNPNLYWYRQAAGRGLQLLFYSVGIGQISSEVPQNLSASRPQDRQFILSSKKLLLSDSGFYLCAWSVRTSHQPQHFGDGTRLSIL.

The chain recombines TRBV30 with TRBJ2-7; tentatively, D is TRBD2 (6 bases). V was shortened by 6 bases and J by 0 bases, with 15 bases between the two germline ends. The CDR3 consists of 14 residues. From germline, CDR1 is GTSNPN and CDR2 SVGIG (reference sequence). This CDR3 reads CACPGRSGSYEQYF. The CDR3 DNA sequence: TGTGCCTGTCCAGGGAGGTCAGGCTCCTACGAGCAGTACTTC.

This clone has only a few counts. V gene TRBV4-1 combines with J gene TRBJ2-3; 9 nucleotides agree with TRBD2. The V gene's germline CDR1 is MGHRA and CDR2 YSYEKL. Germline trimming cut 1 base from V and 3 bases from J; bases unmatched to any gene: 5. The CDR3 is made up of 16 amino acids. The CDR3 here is CASSQVASGRTDTQYF. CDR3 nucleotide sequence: TGCGCCAGCAGCCAAGTTGCCAGCGGGAGGACAGATACGCAGTATTTT.

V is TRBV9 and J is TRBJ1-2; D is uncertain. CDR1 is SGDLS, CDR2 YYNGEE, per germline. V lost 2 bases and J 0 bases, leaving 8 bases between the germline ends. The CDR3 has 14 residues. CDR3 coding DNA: TGTGCCAGCAGCGTCGAGGTTTCTAACTATGGCTACACCTTC. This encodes CASSVEVSNYGYTF.

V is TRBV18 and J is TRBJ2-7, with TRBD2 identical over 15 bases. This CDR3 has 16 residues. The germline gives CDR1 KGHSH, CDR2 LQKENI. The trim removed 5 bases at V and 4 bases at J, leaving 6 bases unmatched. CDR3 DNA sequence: TGTGCCAGCTCATGGCGGGGGACTAGCGGGAGGTACGAGCAGTACTTC. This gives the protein CASSWRGTSGRYEQYF.

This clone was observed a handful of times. The chain's CDR3 is CASSLSSASSYEQYV. The CDR3 region has the DNA TGTGCCAGCAGTTTATCTAGCGCCAGCTCCTACGAGCAGTACGTC. This chain uses TRBV2 with TRBJ2-7; tentative D call: TRBD2 (6 bases). The CDR3 is 15 amino acids. CDR1 and CDR2 from the germline V gene are SNHLY and FYNNEI. Trimming took off 5 bases at V and 0 bases at J, with 14 bases between the two ends.

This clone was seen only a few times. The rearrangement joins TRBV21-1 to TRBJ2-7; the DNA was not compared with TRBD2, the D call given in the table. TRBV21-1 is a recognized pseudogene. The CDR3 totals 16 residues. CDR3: CASSKSVAGRLTEQYV. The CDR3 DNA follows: TGTGCCAGCAGCAAATCGGTCGCGGGAAGGTTGACCGAGCAGTACGTC.

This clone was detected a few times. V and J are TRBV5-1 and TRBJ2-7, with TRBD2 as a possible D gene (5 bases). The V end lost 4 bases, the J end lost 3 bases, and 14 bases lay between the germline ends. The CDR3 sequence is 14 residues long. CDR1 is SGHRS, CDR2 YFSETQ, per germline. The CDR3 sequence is CASSPSGKDYEQYF. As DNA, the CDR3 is TGCGCCAGCAGCCCTTCCGGGAAAGACTACGAGCAGTACTTC.

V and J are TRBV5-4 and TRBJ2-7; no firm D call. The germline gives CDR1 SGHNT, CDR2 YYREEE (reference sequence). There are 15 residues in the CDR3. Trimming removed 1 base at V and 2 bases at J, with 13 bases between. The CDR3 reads CASSLQANQPYEQYF. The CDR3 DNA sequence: TGTGCCAGCAGCTTGCAGGCAAACCAGCCCTACGAGCAGTACTTC. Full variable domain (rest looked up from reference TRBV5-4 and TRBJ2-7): ETGVTQSPTHLIKTRGQQVTLRCSSQSGHNTVSWYQQALGQGPQFIFQYYREEENGRGNFPPRFSGLQFPNYSSELNVNALELDDSALYLCASSLQANQPYEQYFGPGTRLTVT.

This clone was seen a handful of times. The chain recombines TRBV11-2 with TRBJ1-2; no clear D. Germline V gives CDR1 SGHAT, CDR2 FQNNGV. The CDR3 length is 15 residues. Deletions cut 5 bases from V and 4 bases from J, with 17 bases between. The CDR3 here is CASSPGWTHLYGYTF. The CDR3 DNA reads TGTGCCAGCAGCCCGGGGTGGACCCACCTCTATGGCTACACCTTC.

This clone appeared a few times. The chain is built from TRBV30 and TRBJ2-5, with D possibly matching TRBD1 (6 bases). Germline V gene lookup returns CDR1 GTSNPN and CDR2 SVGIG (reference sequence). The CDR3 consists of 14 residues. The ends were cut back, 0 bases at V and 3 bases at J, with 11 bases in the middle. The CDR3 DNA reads TGTGCCTGGAGTGTGCGGACAGTTGAAGAGACCCAGTACTTC. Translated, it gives CAWSVRTVEETQYF.

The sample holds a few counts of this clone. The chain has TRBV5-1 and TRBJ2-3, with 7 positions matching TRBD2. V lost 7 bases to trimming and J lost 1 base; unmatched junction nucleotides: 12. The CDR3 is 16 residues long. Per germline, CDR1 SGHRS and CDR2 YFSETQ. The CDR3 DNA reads TGCGCCAGCCGCCAAGGGGCAGCGGGACGCACAGATACGCAGTATTTT. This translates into CASRQGAAGRTDTQYF.

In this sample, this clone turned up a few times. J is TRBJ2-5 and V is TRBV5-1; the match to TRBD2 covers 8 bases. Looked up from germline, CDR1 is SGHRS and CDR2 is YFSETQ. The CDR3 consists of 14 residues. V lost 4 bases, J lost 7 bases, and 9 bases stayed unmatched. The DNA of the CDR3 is TGCGCCAGCAGCCCCCCGCGGGAGGATTCGACCCAGTACTTC. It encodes CASSPPREDSTQYF.